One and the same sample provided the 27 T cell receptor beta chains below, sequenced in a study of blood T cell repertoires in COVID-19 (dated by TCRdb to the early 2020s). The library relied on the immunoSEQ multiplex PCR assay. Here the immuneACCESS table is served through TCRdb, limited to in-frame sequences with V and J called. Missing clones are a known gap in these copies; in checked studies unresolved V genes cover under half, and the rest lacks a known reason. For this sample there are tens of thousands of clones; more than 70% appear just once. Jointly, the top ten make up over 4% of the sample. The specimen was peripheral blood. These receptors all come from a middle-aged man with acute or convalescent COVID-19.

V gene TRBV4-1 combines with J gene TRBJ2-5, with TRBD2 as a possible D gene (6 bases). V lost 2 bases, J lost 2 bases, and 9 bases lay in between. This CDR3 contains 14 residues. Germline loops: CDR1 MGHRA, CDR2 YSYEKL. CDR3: CASSQWDLQETQYF. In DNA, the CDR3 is TGCGCCAGCAGCCAATGGGACTTGCAAGAGACCCAGTACTTC.

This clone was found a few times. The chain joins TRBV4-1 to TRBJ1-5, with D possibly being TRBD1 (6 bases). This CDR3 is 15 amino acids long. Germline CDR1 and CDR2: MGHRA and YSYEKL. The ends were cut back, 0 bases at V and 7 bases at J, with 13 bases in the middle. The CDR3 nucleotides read TGCGCCAGCAGCCAAGATTCGACAGGCGGGCAGCCCCAGCATTTT. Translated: CASSQDSTGGQPQHF.

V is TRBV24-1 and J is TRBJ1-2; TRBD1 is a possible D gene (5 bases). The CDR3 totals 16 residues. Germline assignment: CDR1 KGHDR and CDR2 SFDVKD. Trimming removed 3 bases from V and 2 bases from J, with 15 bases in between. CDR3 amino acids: CATSDPRGGTNYGYTF. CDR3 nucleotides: TGTGCCACCAGTGATCCCCGCGGGGGTACCAACTATGGCTACACCTTC.

CDR3 sequence (DNA): TGTGCCAGCAAGCCGGTCGCCCTTACCCTGGGACAACGCTCTGGGGCCAACGTCCTGACTTTC. As protein: CASKPVALTLGQRSGANVLTF. V is TRBV7-3 and J is TRBJ2-6, with D tentatively TRBD1 (6 bases). The CDR3 length is 21 residues. The ends were cut back, 7 bases at V and 0 bases at J, with 28 bases in the middle. The germline V gene has CDR1 SGHTA and CDR2 FQGTGA.

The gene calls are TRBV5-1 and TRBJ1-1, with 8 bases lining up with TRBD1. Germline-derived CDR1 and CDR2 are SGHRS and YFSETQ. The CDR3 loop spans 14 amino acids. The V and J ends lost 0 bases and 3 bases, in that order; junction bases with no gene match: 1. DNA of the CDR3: TGCGCCAGCAGCTTGGGACAGGGGTACACTGAAGCTTTCTTT. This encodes CASSLGQGYTEAFF.

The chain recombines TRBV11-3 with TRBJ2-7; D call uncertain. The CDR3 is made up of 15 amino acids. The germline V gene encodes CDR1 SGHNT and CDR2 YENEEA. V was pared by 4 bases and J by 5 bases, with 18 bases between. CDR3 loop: CASSSTWAPRDEQYF. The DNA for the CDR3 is TGTGCCAGCAGCTCTACCTGGGCCCCACGCGACGAGCAGTACTTC.

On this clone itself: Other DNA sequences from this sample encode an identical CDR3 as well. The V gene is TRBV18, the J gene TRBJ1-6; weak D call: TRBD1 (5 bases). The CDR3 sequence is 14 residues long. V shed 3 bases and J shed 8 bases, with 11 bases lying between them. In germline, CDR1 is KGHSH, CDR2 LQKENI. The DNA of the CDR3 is TGTGCCAGCTCACCCGGGGGGTTCGATTCACCCCTCCACTTT. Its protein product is CASSPGGFDSPLHF.

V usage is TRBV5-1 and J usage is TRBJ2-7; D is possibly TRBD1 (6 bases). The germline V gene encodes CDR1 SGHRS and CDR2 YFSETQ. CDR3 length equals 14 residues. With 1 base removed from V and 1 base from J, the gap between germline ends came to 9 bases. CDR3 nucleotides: TGCGCCAGCAGCTTGAGAGGGGGATCCTACGAGCAGTACTTC. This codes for CASSLRGGSYEQYF.

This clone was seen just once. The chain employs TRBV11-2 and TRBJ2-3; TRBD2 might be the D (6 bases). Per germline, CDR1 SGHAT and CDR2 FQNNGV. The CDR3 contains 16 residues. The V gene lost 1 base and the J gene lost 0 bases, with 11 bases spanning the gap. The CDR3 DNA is TGTGCCAGCAGCTTAGTTTCGGGGACTAGCACAGATACGCAGTATTTT. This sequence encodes CASSLVSGTSTDTQYF.

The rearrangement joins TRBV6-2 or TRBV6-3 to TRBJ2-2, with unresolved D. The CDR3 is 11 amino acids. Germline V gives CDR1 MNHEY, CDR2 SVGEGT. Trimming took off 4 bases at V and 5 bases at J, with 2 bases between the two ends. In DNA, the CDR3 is TGTGCCAGCAGTTCTACCGGGGAGCTGTTTTTT. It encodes CASSSTGELFF.

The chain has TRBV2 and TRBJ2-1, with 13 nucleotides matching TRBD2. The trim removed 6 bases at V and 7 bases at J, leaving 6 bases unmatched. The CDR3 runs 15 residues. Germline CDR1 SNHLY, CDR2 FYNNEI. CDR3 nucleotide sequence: TGTGCCAGCAGCAGGACTAGCGGGAGAGGGAATGAGCAGTTCTTC. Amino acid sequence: CASSRTSGRGNEQFF.

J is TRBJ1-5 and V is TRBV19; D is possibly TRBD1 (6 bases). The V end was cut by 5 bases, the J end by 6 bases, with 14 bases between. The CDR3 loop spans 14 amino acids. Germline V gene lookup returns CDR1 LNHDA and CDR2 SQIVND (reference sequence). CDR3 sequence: CASSSGAGFQPQHF. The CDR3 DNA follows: TGTGCCAGTAGTTCAGGGGCAGGGTTTCAGCCCCAGCATTTT.

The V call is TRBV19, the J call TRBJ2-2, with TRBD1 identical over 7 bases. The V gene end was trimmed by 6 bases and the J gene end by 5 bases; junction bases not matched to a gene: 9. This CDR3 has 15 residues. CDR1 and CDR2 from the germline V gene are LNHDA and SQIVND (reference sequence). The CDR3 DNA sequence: TGTGCCAGTAGCCCCAGGACAGGATGGACCGGGGAGCTGTTTTTT. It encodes CASSPRTGWTGELFF.

In DNA form, the CDR3 reads TGTGCCAGCAGTTTAGGGACTCTTCCGAGGGAGCTGTTTTTT. Encoded protein: CASSLGTLPRELFF. The J gene is TRBJ2-2, the V gene TRBV9; the D gene is possibly TRBD2 (6 bases). This CDR3 has 14 amino acids. Between the trimmed V and J ends, which lost 5 bases and 9 bases, there was a span of 17 bases. The germline gives CDR1 SGDLS, CDR2 YYNGEE.

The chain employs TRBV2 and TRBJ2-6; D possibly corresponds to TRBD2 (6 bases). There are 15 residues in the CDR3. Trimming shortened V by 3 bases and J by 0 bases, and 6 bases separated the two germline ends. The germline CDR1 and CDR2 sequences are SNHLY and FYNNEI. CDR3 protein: CASSEEGSGANVLTF. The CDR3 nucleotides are TGTGCCAGCAGTGAGGAGGGCTCTGGGGCCAACGTCCTGACTTTC.

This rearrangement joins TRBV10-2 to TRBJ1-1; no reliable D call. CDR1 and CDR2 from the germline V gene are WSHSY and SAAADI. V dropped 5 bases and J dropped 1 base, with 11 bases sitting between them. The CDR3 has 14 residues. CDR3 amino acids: CASSKGEGNTEAFF. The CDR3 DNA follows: TGCGCCAGCAGTAAGGGCGAGGGGAACACTGAAGCTTTCTTT.

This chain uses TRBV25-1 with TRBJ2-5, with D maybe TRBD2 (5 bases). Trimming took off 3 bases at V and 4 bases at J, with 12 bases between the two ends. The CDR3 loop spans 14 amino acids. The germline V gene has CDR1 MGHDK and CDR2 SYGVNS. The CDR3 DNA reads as TGTGCCAGCAGTGACCCCGCTAGCAGAGAGACCCAGTACTTC. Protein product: CASSDPASRETQYF.

CDR3 protein: CASRDTRDTEAFF. The DNA for the CDR3 is TGCGCCAGCAGGGACACTCGGGACACTGAAGCTTTCTTT. The chain uses TRBV10-1 and TRBJ1-1; the D gene is possibly TRBD1 (5 bases). V was trimmed by 6 bases and J by 3 bases, leaving 11 bases between them. The CDR3 has 13 residues. The germline gives CDR1 WNHNN, CDR2 SYGVQD (reference sequence).

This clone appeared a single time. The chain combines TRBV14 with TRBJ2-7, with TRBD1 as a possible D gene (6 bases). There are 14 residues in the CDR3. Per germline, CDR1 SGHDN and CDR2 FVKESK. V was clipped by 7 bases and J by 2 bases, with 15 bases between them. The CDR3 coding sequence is TGTGCCAGCACCGCAAGGCAGGGGCCCTACGAGCAGTACTTC. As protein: CASTARQGPYEQYF.

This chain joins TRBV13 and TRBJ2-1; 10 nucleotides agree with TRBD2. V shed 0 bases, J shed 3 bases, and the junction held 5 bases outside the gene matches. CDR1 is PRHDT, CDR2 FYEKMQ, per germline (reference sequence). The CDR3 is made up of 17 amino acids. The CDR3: CASSLGLAGEFYNEQFF. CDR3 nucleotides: TGTGCCAGCAGCTTAGGCCTAGCGGGGGAGTTCTACAATGAGCAGTTCTTC.

The CDR3 reads CASSFREEPNTEAFF. The CDR3 nucleotides read TGTGCCAGCTCCTTCAGAGAGGAGCCGAACACTGAAGCTTTCTTT. The chain couples TRBV18 to TRBJ1-1; D is unclear. V lost 6 bases, J lost 1 base, and 15 bases lay in between. The length of the CDR3 is 15 residues. The germline V gene has CDR1 KGHSH and CDR2 LQKENI.

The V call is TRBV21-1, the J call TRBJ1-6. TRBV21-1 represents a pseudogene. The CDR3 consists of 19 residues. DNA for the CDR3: TGTGCCAGCAGCAAAGGGAAGGGTCCAGGGAGGGGATATAATTCACCCCTCCACTTT. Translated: CASSKGKGPGRGYNSPLHF.

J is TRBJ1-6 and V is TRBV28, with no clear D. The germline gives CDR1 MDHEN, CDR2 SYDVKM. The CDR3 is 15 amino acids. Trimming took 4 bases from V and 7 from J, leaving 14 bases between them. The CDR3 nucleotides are TGTGCCAGCAGTTCCAATGACATGTGGAATTCACCCCTCCACTTT. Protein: CASSSNDMWNSPLHF.

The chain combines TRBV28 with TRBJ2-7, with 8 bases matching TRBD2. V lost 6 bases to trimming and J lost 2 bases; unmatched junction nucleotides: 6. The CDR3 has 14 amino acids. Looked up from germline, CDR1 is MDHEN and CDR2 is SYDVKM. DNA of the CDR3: TGTGCCAGCAGCCCTAGCGGGTACCCCTACGAGCAGTACTTC. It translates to CASSPSGYPYEQYF. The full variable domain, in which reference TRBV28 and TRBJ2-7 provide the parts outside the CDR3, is DVKVTQSSRYLVKRTGEKVFLECVQDMDHENMFWYRQDPGLGLRLIYFSYDVKMKEKGDIPEGYSVSREKKERFSLILESASTNQTSMYLCASSPSGYPYEQYFGPGTRLTVT.

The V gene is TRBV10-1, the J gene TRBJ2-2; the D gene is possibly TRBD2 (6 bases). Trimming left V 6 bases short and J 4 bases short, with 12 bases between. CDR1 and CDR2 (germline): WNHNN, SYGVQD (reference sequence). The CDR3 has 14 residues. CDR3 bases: TGCGCCAGCAGCAGGGAGGTGGGCACCGGGGAGCTGTTTTTT. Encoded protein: CASSREVGTGELFF.

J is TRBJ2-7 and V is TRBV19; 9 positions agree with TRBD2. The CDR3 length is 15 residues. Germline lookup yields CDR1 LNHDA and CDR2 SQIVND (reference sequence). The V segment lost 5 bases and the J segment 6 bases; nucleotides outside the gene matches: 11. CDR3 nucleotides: TGTGCCAGTAGTCTTATAGCGGGAGTCTCTTCCGAGCAGTACTTC. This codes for CASSLIAGVSSEQYF.

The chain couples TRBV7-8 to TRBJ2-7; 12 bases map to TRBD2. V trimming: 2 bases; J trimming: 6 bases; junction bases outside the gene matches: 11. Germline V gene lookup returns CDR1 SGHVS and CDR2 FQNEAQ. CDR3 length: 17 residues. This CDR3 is CASSLLTSGRSAGEQYF. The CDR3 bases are TGTGCCAGCAGCTTACTCACTAGCGGGAGGTCTGCGGGCGAGCAGTACTTC.